There are many counts of the clone carrying this T cell receptor (beta chain). Looked up from germline, CDR1 is SGHTA and CDR2 is FQGTGA. There are 13 residues in the CDR3. V was clipped by 2 bases and J by 5 bases, with 7 bases between them. TCRdb re-called the RT-PCR reads with MiXCR, one entry per CDR3 protein. The sample holds about 680,000 distinct CDR3 sequences, 12% to 15% seen once. The chain combines TRBV7-3 with TRBJ2-1; no clear D gene. Sequenced input: memory CD4+ T cells from blood. This receptor was taken from a female donor in good health, serving as a healthy control. CDR3 nucleotides: TGTGCCAGCAGCTTATCCCATAACAATGAGCAGTTCTTC. It translates to CASSLSHNNEQFF. The full variable domain, completed using reference TRBV7-3 and TRBJ2-1, is GAGVSQTPSNKVTEKGKYVELRCDPISGHTALYWYRQSLGQGPEFLIYFQGTGAADDSGLPNDRFFAVRPEGSVSTLKIQRTERGDSAVYLCASSLSHNNEQFFGPGTRLTVL.